Below are 21 T cell receptor beta chains sequenced from a single sample in a study of T cells after yellow fever vaccination. One entry per CDR3 protein results from TCRdb running MiXCR on the 5' RACE reads. The table has roughly 340,000 distinct CDR3 sequences, roughly 8.7% seen once. Sequencing was performed on PBMCs, taken on the day of the first yellow fever vaccination. These receptors all come from a young man who received the YFV17D yellow fever vaccine.

This clonotype was recorded a few times. The chain employs TRBV28 and TRBJ2-2; D gene unclear. Germline CDR1 and CDR2: MDHEN and SYDVKM. Trimming removed 2 bases at V and 3 bases at J, with 7 bases between. This CDR3 is built from 14 residues. Here the CDR3 reads CASSLVGYTGELFF. CDR3 coding DNA: TGTGCCAGCAGTTTAGTAGGGTACACCGGGGAGCTGTTTTTT.

Points on this clonotype: An end of the junction does not agree with germline; a read error may underlie this. The chain has TRBV19 and TRBJ2-3, with D unclear. There are 11 residues in the CDR3. Looked up from germline, CDR1 is LNHDA and CDR2 is SQIVND (reference sequence). This chain's CDR3 is CASSIVNTQYF. The DNA for the CDR3 is TGTGCCAGTAGCATAGTGAATACGCAGTATTTT.

The chain is built from TRBV4-2 and TRBJ2-5, with 11 bases fitting TRBD2. The germline gives CDR1 LGHNA, CDR2 YNFKEQ. The CDR3 is 17 residues long. V lost 4 bases, J lost 5 bases, and 12 bases stayed unmatched. The CDR3 protein is CASSLSIVAGGRETQYF. The DNA for the CDR3 is TGTGCCAGCAGCCTGTCTATTGTAGCGGGGGGGCGCGAGACCCAGTACTTC.

CDR3 loop: CASSPTGGFYGYTF. The DNA of the CDR3 is TGCGCCAGCAGCCCGACAGGGGGCTTTTATGGCTACACCTTC. This chain links TRBV5-1 with TRBJ1-2; the match to TRBD1 covers 10 bases. The CDR3 extends over 14 amino acids. J gave up 5 bases and V 4 bases, and 5 bases lay outside the gene matches. In germline, CDR1 is SGHRS, CDR2 YFSETQ.

The chain recombines TRBV5-6 with TRBJ2-2, with a possible D match to TRBD1 (6 bases). The CDR3 runs 13 residues. V was clipped by 4 bases and J by 6 bases, with 10 bases between them. Germline-derived CDR1 and CDR2 are SGHDT and YYEEEE. The CDR3 DNA reads as TGTGCCAGCAGCCGGGGACACGCCGGGGAGCTGTTTTTT. Its protein is CASSRGHAGELFF.

This rearrangement joins TRBV19 to TRBJ1-1; maybe TRBD1 (6 bases). V lost 3 bases, J lost 2 bases, and 19 bases lay in between. The CDR3 covers 17 residues. Germline V CDR1 and CDR2: LNHDA, SQIVND (reference sequence). CDR3 nucleotide sequence: TGTGCCAGTAGTATTTCGTTCAGGGGAGCGGGTAACACTGAAGCTTTCTTT. Its translation: CASSISFRGAGNTEAFF.

The chain couples TRBV6-2 or TRBV6-3 to TRBJ2-7; D gene ambiguous. This CDR3 is 14 amino acids long. V lost 2 bases to trimming and J lost 2 bases, with 10 bases between them. Germline assignment: CDR1 MNHEY and CDR2 SVGEGT. CDR3 nucleotides: TGTGCCAGCAGTTACCTCGCCGAAACCTACGAGCAGTACTTC. Its translation: CASSYLAETYEQYF.

This clonotype was recorded many times. The chain links TRBV4-2 to TRBJ1-5, with no clear D. V lost 0 bases, J lost 6 bases, and 3 bases lay in between. Germline lookup yields CDR1 LGHNA and CDR2 YNFKEQ. CDR3 length equals 12 residues. Written as DNA, the CDR3 is TGTGCCAGCAGCCAAGATCGTCAGCCCCAGCATTTT. Protein sequence: CASSQDRQPQHF.

In this sample, this clonotype turned up a few times. This chain uses TRBV20-1 with TRBJ1-2; TRBD1 agrees at 8 bases. Germline V gene lookup returns CDR1 DFQATT and CDR2 SNEGSKA (reference sequence). The V gene end was trimmed by 5 bases and the J gene end by 7 bases; junction bases not matched to a gene: 12. This CDR3 region has 14 residues. The chain's CDR3 is CSAPGTGQRGGYTF. The CDR3 DNA sequence: TGCAGTGCTCCAGGGACAGGCCAAAGGGGTGGCTACACCTTC.

The gene calls are TRBV10-2 and TRBJ1-2; no clear D gene. Trimming left V 4 bases short and J 2 bases short, with 5 bases between. This CDR3 contains 12 residues. The V gene's germline CDR1 is WSHSY and CDR2 SAAADI. The CDR3 here is CASSAQNYGYTF. CDR3 nucleotides: TGCGCCAGCAGTGCGCAGAACTATGGCTACACCTTC.

This clonotype was found a few times. The rearrangement uses TRBV7-9 and TRBJ2-3, with TRBD1 matching over 12 bases. The CDR3 consists of 13 residues. Germline V CDR1 and CDR2: SEHNR, FQNEAQ (reference sequence). Germline trimming cut 11 bases from V and 4 bases from J; bases unmatched to any gene: 4. CDR3 residues: CAGGTGGSDTQYF. The CDR3 bases are TGTGCCGGTGGGACAGGGGGCTCAGATACGCAGTATTTT.

About this clonotype itself: Since no conserved phenylalanine or tryptophan closes the CDR3, a read error is the likely cause. The rearrangement links TRBV7-2 to TRBJ2-5; D not certain. The CDR3 is made up of 12 amino acids. Germline assignment: CDR1 SGHTA and CDR2 FQGNSA. V was clipped by 3 bases and J by 7 bases, with 9 bases between them. The CDR3 region is CASSFGWATQYI. CDR3 coding DNA: TGTGCCAGCAGCTTCGGGTGGGCGACCCAGTACATC.

This clonotype has more than one count but fewer than ten. The chain has TRBV28 and TRBJ1-1; 7 positions agree with TRBD1. CDR1 and CDR2 from the germline V gene are MDHEN and SYDVKM. The ends lost 7 bases at V and 1 base at J; junction bases unmatched: 9. There are 15 residues in the CDR3. Written as DNA, the CDR3 is TGTGCCAGCACTGAATCCGGGACAGAGAACACTGAAGCTTTCTTT. It is translated as CASTESGTENTEAFF.

The chain carries TRBV18 and TRBJ1-5; TRBD1 agrees at 8 bases. The V and J ends lost 3 bases and 0 bases, in that order; junction bases with no gene match: 4. CDR3 length: 16 residues. Germline-derived CDR1 and CDR2 are KGHSH and LQKENI. In nucleotides, the CDR3 is TGTGCCAGCTCACCCGACAGGGGACATAGCAATCAGCCCCAGCATTTT. Protein product: CASSPDRGHSNQPQHF. Together with reference TRBV18 and TRBJ1-5, the CDR3 gives the full variable domain: NAGVMQNPRHLVRRRGQEARLRCSPMKGHSHVYWYRQLPEEGLKFMVYLQKENIIDESGMPKERFSAEFPKEGPSILRIQQVVRGDSAAYFCASSPDRGHSNQPQHFGDGTRLSIL.

The chain couples TRBV29-1 to TRBJ1-1; D is ambiguous. Germline CDR1 is SQVTM and CDR2 is ANQGSEA. This CDR3 region has 15 residues. V was trimmed by 1 base and J by 1 base, leaving 13 bases between them. This CDR3 is CSVEAQITENTEAFF. The DNA of the CDR3 is TGCAGCGTTGAAGCTCAAATAACAGAGAACACTGAAGCTTTCTTT.

This clonotype was recorded at least ten times. The chain joins TRBV5-1 to TRBJ2-3; a possible D gene is TRBD1 (6 bases). Germline CDR1 SGHRS, CDR2 YFSETQ. Deletions cut 2 bases from V and 2 bases from J, with 9 bases between. This CDR3 contains 14 residues. The CDR3 DNA sequence: TGCGCCAGCAGCTTAGGGGGTATCACAGATACGCAGTATTTT. Translating it yields CASSLGGITDTQYF. Together with reference TRBV5-1 and TRBJ2-3, the CDR3 gives the full variable domain: KAGVTQTPRYLIKTRGQQVTLSCSPISGHRSVSWYQQTPGQGLQFLFEYFSETQRNKGNFPGRFSGRQFSNSRSEMNVSTLELGDSALYLCASSLGGITDTQYFGPGTRLTVL.

DNA of the CDR3: TGTGCCAGTAGTCCACAGACTAGATCGGGCCTTAGAAGCAATGAGCAGTTCTTC. Protein product: CASSPQTRSGLRSNEQFF. The rearrangement links TRBV19 to TRBJ2-1, with TRBD2 as a possible D gene (6 bases). Deletions cut 5 bases from V and 6 bases from J, with 26 bases between. The CDR3 is 18 amino acids. From germline, CDR1 is LNHDA and CDR2 SQIVND (reference sequence).

This clonotype was seen repeatedly, ten times or more. This rearrangement joins TRBV12-3 or TRBV12-4 to TRBJ2-7; TRBD1 might be the D (5 bases). V shed 6 bases and J shed 0 bases, with 12 bases lying between them. There are 14 residues in the CDR3. The CDR3 sequence is CASSPGFSSYEQYF. CDR3 DNA: TGTGCCAGCAGCCCAGGGTTCAGCTCCTACGAGCAGTACTTC.

CDR3 sequence: CASSLAGDSDTQYF. In DNA, the CDR3 is TGTGCCAGCAGCTTGGCGGGGGATTCAGATACGCAGTATTTT. The rearrangement joins TRBV5-4 to TRBJ2-3; possible D gene TRBD2, 6 bases. CDR3 length: 14 residues. Germline V gene sequence: CDR1 SGHNT, CDR2 YYREEE (reference sequence). V was clipped by 0 bases and J by 4 bases, with 9 bases between them. The full variable domain, with the rest looked up from reference TRBV5-4 and TRBJ2-3, is ETGVTQSPTHLIKTRGQQVTLRCSSQSGHNTVSWYQQALGQGPQFIFQYYREEENGRGNFPPRFSGLQFPNYSSELNVNALELDDSALYLCASSLAGDSDTQYFGPGTRLTVL.

This clonotype was found a few times. This chain uses TRBV7-2 with TRBJ2-5; D unclear. The CDR3 runs to 14 residues. The V end was cut by 1 base, the J end by 2 bases, with 8 bases between. CDR1 and CDR2 (germline): SGHTA, FQGNSA. The CDR3 DNA sequence: TGTGCCAGCAGCTTAGACTACTCTCAAGAGACCCAGTACTTC. Translating gives CASSLDYSQETQYF.

This clonotype was seen just once. V is TRBV10-3 and J is TRBJ2-3; D uncertain. The germline V gene has CDR1 ENHRY and CDR2 SYGVKD. The V gene lost 0 bases and the J gene lost 2 bases, with 15 bases spanning the gap. The CDR3 has 17 amino acids. The CDR3 DNA is TGTGCCATCAGTGAGTCGACGTCAGCCATTTCCACAGATACGCAGTATTTT. Its protein product is CAISESTSAISTDTQYF.